Detailed here is one T cell receptor (beta chain). J lost 5 bases, V lost 4 bases, and 5 bases had no gene match. The germline V gene has CDR1 LGHDT and CDR2 YNNKEL (reference sequence). The CDR3 loop spans 16 amino acids. The sample comes from a study of blood T cell repertoires in COVID-19. On the study more broadly: Some COVID-19 samples were acute and others convalescent; all came from the United States, Italy and Spain.

Authors' methods: Reference gene primer amplification gave estimated nucleated cell counts. Only in-frame clones appear in the TCRdb table, and some are missing; sequencing was by immunoSEQ multiplex PCR. V and J calls and clone size follow that table, whereas D and trimming were derived from the DNA. The sample comprises about 200,000 clones, over 75% of which are singletons, and roughly 2% rests with the top ten. This sequence was found in a man aged 40-55 years with active or convalescent COVID-19. The source material was peripheral blood. V gene TRBV3-1 (or the pseudogene TRBV3-2) combines with J gene TRBJ2-5, with 15 bases that match TRBD2. In DNA, the CDR3 is TGTGCCAGCAGCCTGGGACTAGCGGGAGGAGGCGAGACCCAGTACTTC. Amino acid sequence: CASSLGLAGGGETQYF.